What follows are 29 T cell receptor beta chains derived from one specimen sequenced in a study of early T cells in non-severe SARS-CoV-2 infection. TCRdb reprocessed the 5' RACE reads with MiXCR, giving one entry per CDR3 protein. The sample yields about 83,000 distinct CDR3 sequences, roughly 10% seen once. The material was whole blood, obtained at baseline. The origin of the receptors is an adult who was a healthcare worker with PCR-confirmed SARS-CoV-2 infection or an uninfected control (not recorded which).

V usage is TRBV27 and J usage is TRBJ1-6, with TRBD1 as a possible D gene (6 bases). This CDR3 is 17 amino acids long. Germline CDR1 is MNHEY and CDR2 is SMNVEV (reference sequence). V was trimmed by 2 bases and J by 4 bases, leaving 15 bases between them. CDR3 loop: CASSLLPVQGYNSPLHF. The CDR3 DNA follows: TGTGCCAGCAGTTTACTTCCAGTGCAGGGGTATAATTCACCCCTCCACTTT.

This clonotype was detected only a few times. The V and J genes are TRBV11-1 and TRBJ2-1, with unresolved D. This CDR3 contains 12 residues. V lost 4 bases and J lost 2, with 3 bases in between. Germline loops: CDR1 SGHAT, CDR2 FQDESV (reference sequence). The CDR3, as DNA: TGTGCCAGCAGCTCCCCCTACAATGAGCAGTTCTTC. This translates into CASSSPYNEQFF.

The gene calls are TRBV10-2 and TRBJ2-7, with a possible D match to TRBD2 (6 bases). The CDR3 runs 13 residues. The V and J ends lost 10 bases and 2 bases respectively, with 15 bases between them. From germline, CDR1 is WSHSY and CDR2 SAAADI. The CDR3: CATSVGGAYEQYF. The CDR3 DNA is TGCGCCACCTCCGTCGGAGGGGCCTACGAGCAGTACTTC.

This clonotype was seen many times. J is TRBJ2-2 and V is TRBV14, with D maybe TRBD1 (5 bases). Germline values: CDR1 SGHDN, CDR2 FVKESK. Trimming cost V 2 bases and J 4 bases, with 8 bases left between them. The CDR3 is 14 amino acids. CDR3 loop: CASSQQGTTGELFF. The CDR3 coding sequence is TGTGCCAGCAGCCAACAGGGAACCACCGGGGAGCTGTTTTTT.

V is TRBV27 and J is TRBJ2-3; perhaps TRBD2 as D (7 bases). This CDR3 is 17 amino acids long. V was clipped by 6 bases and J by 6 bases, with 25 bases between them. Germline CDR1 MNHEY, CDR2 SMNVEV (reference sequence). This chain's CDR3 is CASSPRGAGDLRDTQYF. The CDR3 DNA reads TGTGCCAGCAGCCCTCGGGGGGCGGGAGACCTCAGGGATACGCAGTATTTT.

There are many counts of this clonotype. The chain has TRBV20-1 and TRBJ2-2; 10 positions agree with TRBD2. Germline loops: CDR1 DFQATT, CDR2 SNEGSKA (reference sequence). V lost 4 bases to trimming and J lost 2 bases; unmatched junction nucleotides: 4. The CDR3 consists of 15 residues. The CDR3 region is CSAKTSGTNTGELFF. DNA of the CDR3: TGCAGTGCTAAAACTAGCGGGACAAACACCGGGGAGCTGTTTTTT.

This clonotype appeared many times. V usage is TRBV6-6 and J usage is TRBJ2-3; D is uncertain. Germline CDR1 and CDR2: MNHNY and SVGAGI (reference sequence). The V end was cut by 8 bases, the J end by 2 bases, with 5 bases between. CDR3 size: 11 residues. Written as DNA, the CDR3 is TGTGCCAGCCGTAACACAGATACGCAGTATTTT. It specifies CASRNTDTQYF.

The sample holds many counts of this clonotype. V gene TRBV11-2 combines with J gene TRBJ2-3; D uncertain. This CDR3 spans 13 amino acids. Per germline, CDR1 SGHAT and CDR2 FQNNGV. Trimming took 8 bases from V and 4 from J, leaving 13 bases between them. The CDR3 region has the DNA TGTGCCAGCGGGCGCCTGCTCGCAGATACGCAGTATTTT. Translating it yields CASGRLLADTQYF.

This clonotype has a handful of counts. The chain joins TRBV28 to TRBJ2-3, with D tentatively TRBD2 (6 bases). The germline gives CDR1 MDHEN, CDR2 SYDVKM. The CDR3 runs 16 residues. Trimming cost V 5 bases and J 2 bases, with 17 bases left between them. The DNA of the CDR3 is TGTGCCAGCAGTACACGGGGTAGCGGACTCACAGATACGCAGTATTTT. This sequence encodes CASSTRGSGLTDTQYF.

The chain's CDR3 is CASSVLSRDTAYEQYF. The CDR3 DNA is TGTGCCAGCAGCGTTTTATCCCGGGACACGGCCTACGAGCAGTACTTC. The chain links TRBV9 to TRBJ2-7, with D perhaps matching TRBD1 (6 bases). Deletions cut 2 bases from V and 2 bases from J, with 17 bases between. Germline V gene sequence: CDR1 SGDLS, CDR2 YYNGEE. This CDR3 spans 16 amino acids.

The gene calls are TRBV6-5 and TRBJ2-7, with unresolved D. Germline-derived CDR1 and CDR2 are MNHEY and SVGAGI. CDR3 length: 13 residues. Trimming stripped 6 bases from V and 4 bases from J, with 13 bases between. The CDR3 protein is CASSQQRAYEQYF. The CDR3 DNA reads TGTGCCAGCAGCCAACAGAGAGCGTACGAGCAGTACTTC.

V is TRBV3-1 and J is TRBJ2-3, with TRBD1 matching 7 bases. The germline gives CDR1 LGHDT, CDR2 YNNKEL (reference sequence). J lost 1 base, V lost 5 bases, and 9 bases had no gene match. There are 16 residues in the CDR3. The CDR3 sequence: CASSILQGERTDTQYF. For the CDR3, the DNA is TGTGCCAGCAGCATACTTCAGGGGGAACGCACAGATACGCAGTATTTT.

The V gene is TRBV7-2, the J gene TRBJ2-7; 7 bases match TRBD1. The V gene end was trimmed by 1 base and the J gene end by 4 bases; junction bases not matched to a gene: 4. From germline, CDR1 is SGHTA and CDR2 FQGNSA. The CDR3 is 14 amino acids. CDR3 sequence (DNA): TGTGCCAGCAGCTTAGGGGGACAGATATACGAGCAGTACTTC. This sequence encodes CASSLGGQIYEQYF.

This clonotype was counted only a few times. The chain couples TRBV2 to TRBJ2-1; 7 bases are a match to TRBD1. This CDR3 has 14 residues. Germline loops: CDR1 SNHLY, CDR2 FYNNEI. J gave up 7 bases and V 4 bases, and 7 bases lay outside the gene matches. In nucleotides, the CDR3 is TGTGCCAGCAGTGCCAGAGGGGGCTGGAATGAGCAGTTCTTC. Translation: CASSARGGWNEQFF. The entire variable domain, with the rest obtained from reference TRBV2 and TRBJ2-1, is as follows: EPEVTQTPSHQVTQMGQEVILRCVPISNHLYFYWYRQILGQKVEFLVSFYNNEISEKSEIFDDQFSVERPDGSNFTLKIRSTKLEDSAMYFCASSARGGWNEQFFGPGTRLTVL.

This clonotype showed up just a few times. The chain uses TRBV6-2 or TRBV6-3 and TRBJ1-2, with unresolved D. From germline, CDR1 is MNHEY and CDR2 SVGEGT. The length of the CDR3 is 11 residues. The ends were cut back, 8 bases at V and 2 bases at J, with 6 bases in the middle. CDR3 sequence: CASARNYGYTF. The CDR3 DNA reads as TGTGCCAGCGCGCGGAACTATGGCTACACCTTC.

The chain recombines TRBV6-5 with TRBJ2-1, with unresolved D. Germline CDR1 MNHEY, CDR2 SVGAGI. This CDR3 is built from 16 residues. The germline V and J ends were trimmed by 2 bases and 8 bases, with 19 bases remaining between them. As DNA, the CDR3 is TGTGCCAGCAGTTACCGAACTCCTATTCAGGCGGATGAGCAGTTCTTC. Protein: CASSYRTPIQADEQFF.

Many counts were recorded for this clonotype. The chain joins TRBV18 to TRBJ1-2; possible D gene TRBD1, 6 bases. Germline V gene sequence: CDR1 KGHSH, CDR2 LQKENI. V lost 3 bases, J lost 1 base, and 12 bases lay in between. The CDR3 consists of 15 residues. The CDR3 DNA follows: TGTGCCAGCTCACCCGAGACAGGCCGTAACTATGGCTACACCTTC. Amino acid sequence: CASSPETGRNYGYTF.

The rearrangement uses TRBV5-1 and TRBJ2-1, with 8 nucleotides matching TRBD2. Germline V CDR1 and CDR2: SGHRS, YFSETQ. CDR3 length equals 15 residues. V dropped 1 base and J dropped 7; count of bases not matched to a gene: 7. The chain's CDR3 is CASSLSRGRSNEQFF. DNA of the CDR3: TGCGCCAGCAGCTTGAGTCGCGGGAGGTCGAATGAGCAGTTCTTC. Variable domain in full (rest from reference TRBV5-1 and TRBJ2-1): KAGVTQTPRYLIKTRGQQVTLSCSPISGHRSVSWYQQTPGQGLQFLFEYFSETQRNKGNFPGRFSGRQFSNSRSEMNVSTLELGDSALYLCASSLSRGRSNEQFFGPGTRLTVL.

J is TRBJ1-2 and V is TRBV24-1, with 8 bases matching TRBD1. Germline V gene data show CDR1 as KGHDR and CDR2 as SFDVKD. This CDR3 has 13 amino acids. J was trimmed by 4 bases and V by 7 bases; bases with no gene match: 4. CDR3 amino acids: CATSQGAVYGYTF. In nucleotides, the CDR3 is TGTGCCACCAGCCAGGGGGCTGTCTATGGCTACACCTTC.

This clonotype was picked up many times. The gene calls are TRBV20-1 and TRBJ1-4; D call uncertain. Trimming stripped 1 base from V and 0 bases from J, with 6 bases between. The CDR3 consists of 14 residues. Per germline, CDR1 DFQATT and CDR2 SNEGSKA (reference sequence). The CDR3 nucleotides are TGCAGTGCTAGAGTTGATCCAACTAATGAAAAACTGTTTTTT. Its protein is CSARVDPTNEKLFF.

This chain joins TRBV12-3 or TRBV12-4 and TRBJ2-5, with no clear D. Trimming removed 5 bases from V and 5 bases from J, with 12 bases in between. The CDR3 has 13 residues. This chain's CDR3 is CASSLRVVETQYF. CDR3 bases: TGTGCCAGCAGTCTTAGGGTAGTGGAGACCCAGTACTTC.

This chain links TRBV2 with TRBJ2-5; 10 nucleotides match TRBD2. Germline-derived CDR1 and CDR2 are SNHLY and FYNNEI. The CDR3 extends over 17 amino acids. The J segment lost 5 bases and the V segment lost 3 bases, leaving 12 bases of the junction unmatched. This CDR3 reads CASSERAGGPEGETQYF. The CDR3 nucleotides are TGTGCCAGCAGTGAGAGAGCGGGAGGGCCGGAAGGGGAGACCCAGTACTTC.

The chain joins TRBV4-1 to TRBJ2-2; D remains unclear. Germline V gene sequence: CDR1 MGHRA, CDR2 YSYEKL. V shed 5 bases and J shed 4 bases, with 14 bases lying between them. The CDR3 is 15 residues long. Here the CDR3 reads CASSSGPGPTGELFF. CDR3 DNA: TGCGCCAGCAGCTCGGGCCCCGGGCCCACCGGGGAGCTGTTTTTT.

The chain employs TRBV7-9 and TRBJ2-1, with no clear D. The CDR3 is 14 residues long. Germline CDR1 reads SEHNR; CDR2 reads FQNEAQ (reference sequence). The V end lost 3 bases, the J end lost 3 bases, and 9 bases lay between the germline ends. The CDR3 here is CASSFGPNYNEQFF. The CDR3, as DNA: TGTGCCAGCAGCTTTGGACCGAACTACAATGAGCAGTTCTTC.

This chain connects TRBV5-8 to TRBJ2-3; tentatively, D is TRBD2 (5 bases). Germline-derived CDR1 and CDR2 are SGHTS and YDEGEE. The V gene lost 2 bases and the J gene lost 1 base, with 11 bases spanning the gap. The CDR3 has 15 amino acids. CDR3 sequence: CASSLLEGGTDTQYF. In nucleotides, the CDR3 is TGTGCCAGCAGCTTATTAGAGGGCGGCACAGATACGCAGTATTTT.

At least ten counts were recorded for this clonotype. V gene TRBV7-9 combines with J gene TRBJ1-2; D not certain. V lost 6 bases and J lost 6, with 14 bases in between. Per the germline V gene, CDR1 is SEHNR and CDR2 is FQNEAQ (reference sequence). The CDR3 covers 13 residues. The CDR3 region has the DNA TGTGCCAGCAGTCCCCTGCGGGCGGATGGCTACACCTTC. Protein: CASSPLRADGYTF.

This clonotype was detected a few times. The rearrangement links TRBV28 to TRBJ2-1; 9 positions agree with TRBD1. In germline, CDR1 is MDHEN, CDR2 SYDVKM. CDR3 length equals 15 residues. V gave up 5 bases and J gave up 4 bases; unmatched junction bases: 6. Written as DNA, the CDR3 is TGTGCCAGCAGTGCCCCCGGGACAGGGTACAATGAGCAGTTCTTC. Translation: CASSAPGTGYNEQFF.

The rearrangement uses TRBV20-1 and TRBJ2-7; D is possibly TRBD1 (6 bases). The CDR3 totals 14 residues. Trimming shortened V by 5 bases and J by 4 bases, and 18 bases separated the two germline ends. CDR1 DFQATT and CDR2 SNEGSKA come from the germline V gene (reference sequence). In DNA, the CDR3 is TGCAGTGCTTCAGGTGGGACAAGCCGTTACGAGCAGTACTTC. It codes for CSASGGTSRYEQYF.

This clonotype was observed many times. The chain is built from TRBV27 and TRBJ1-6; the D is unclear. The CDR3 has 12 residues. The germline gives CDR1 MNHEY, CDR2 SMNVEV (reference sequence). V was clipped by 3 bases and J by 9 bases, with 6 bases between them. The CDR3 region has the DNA TGTGCCAGCAGTTTCCCCTTTTCACCCCTCCACTTT. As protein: CASSFPFSPLHF.